A single sample is the source of the 26 T cell receptor beta chains below, sequenced in a study of OX40 agonist ivuxolimab in advanced cancers. The library was obtained by the immunoSEQ multiplex PCR assay. This immuneACCESS table, as held by TCRdb, lists in-frame sequences with V and J called but not all clones. Of the missing ones, under half trace to an unresolved V gene in checked studies; the others have no known cause. The sample yields approximately 33,000 clones; roughly 90% were counted once. About 30% of the sample is in the top ten clones. Sequencing used CD4+ or CD8+ T cells sorted from blood, obtained in a trial of the OX40 agonist ivuxolimab. Every receptor here comes from an adult with an advanced solid tumor such as melanoma, head and neck, liver or kidney cancer.

This chain joins TRBV5-3 and TRBJ1-1; TRBD1 aligns across 8 bases. TRBV5-3 is noted as an ORF with a role that remains uncertain. The J segment lost 2 bases and the V segment lost 8 bases, leaving 2 bases of the junction unmatched. This CDR3 is 12 amino acids long. The CDR3 coding sequence is TGTGCCAGCGACAGGGGAAACACTGAAGCTTTCTTT. This sequence encodes CASDRGNTEAFF.

V is TRBV4-2 and J is TRBJ2-7, with 10 bases lining up with TRBD2. In germline, CDR1 is LGHNA, CDR2 YNFKEQ. J gave up 4 bases and V 4 bases, and 7 bases lay outside the gene matches. This CDR3 region has 15 residues. CDR3 in DNA: TGTGCCAGCAGCCCAGCCGGGACTAGCGTATACGAGCAGTACTTC. It yields the protein CASSPAGTSVYEQYF.

The chain has TRBV7-9 and TRBJ2-3; 8 bases match TRBD2. V lost 1 base and J lost 5; bases outside the gene matches: 11. This CDR3 spans 17 amino acids. Germline V gives CDR1 SEHNR, CDR2 FQNEAQ (reference sequence). DNA for the CDR3: TGTGCCAGCAGCTTAGGCCTACTAGCGGAGGGAGGAGATACGCAGTATTTT. Its protein is CASSLGLLAEGGDTQYF.

The CDR3 loop reads CASSHTSGIDNEQFF. The CDR3 bases are TGTGCCAGCAGCCATACTAGCGGGATAGACAATGAGCAGTTCTTC. The chain combines TRBV13 with TRBJ2-1; TRBD2 matches 10 bases. In germline, CDR1 is PRHDT, CDR2 FYEKMQ (reference sequence). The CDR3 extends over 15 amino acids. Trimming at V came to 5 bases and at J to 5 bases, leaving 6 bases not matched to a gene.

The chain recombines TRBV4-1 with TRBJ1-5, with 11 bases fitting TRBD1. Germline assignment: CDR1 MGHRA and CDR2 YSYEKL. Trimming removed 4 bases from V and 6 bases from J; junction bases left unmatched: 8. The CDR3 consists of 16 residues. The CDR3 loop reads CASSLTGTGGIQPQHF. CDR3 nucleotide sequence: TGCGCCAGCAGCCTAACCGGGACAGGGGGTATTCAGCCCCAGCATTTT.

J is TRBJ2-1 and V is TRBV19; 13 bases match TRBD2. This CDR3 spans 17 amino acids. V lost 6 bases to trimming and J lost 0 bases; unmatched junction nucleotides: 5. Germline V gene lookup returns CDR1 LNHDA and CDR2 SQIVND (reference sequence). In DNA form, the CDR3 reads TGTGCCAGTAGGGGGACTAGCGGGGATAGCTCCTACAATGAGCAGTTCTTC. Protein sequence: CASRGTSGDSSYNEQFF.

The chain is built from TRBV28 and TRBJ2-1, with D possibly being TRBD2 (5 bases). CDR3 length: 13 residues. Germline V lookup: CDR1 MDHEN, CDR2 SYDVKM. V lost 3 bases and J 8 bases, leaving 11 bases between the germline ends. CDR3 DNA: TGTGCCAGCAGTTTTTTCCCGGGGTATGAGCAGTTCTTC. Its protein product is CASSFFPGYEQFF.

The chain recombines TRBV19 with TRBJ1-2; 7 positions match TRBD1. This CDR3 is built from 16 residues. The V gene end was trimmed by 7 bases and the J gene end by 2 bases; junction bases not matched to a gene: 13. Germline CDR1 LNHDA, CDR2 SQIVND (reference sequence). The CDR3 nucleotides are TGTGCCAGTATTCATTGGGCAGGGGGGACAAACTATGGCTACACCTTC. Translating it yields CASIHWAGGTNYGYTF.

The chain joins TRBV7-2 to TRBJ2-7; D unresolved. This CDR3 comprises 14 residues. Germline V gene lookup returns CDR1 SGHTA and CDR2 FQGNSA. V lost 2 bases and J lost 2, with 10 bases in between. The CDR3 bases are TGTGCCAGCAGCTTATCTGGCGGAACCTACGAGCAGTACTTC. Translated: CASSLSGGTYEQYF.

The J gene is TRBJ1-2, the V gene TRBV7-9; no clear D. Germline values: CDR1 SEHNR, CDR2 FQNEAQ (reference sequence). This CDR3 has 13 residues. Trimming removed 1 base at V and 2 bases at J, with 5 bases between. The CDR3 sequence is CASSLVPNYGYTF. CDR3 in DNA: TGTGCCAGCAGCTTAGTCCCGAACTATGGCTACACCTTC.

The chain carries TRBV4-1 and TRBJ2-7, with D perhaps matching TRBD2 (5 bases). Trimming left V 1 base short and J 4 bases short, with 14 bases between. The CDR3 totals 15 residues. Germline values: CDR1 MGHRA, CDR2 YSYEKL. The CDR3 bases are TGCGCCAGCAGCCAAGGGACGGGGAATGAGTACGAGCAGTACTTC. The encoded protein is CASSQGTGNEYEQYF.

This chain links TRBV2 with TRBJ2-3, with TRBD1 identical over 12 bases. There are 21 residues in the CDR3. CDR1 is SNHLY and CDR2 is FYNNEI in the germline V gene. The V segment lost 4 bases and the J segment 0 bases; nucleotides outside the gene matches: 17. Here the CDR3 reads CASSGVPRDRGPYSSTDTQYF. CDR3 coding DNA: TGTGCCAGCAGTGGCGTCCCCCGGGACAGGGGGCCGTACTCTAGCACAGATACGCAGTATTTT.

The chain employs TRBV30 and TRBJ2-3, with D perhaps being TRBD1 or TRBD2 (6 bases each). This CDR3 spans 15 amino acids. Germline values: CDR1 GTSNPN, CDR2 SVGIG (reference sequence). V lost 0 bases and J 3 bases, leaving 13 bases between the germline ends. The CDR3 nucleotides read TGTGCCTGGAGTGTACTTAGGGGGGAGACAGATACGCAGTATTTT. Translation: CAWSVLRGETDTQYF. Together with reference TRBV30 and TRBJ2-3, the CDR3 gives the full variable domain: SQTIHQWPATLVQPVGSPLSLECTVEGTSNPNLYWYRQAAGRGLQLLFYSVGIGQISSEVPQNLSASRPQDRQFILSSKKLLLSDSGFYLCAWSVLRGETDTQYFGPGTRLTVL.

This chain joins TRBV7-9 and TRBJ2-7; TRBD1 agrees at 12 bases. J was trimmed by 5 bases and V by 5 bases; bases with no gene match: 4. Looked up from germline, CDR1 is SEHNR and CDR2 is FQNEAQ (reference sequence). The CDR3 spans 14 residues. CDR3 bases: TGTGCCAGCAGCCTAAGGGACAGGGGGCACGAGCAGTACTTC. This sequence encodes CASSLRDRGHEQYF.

The V gene is TRBV6-5, the J gene TRBJ2-5, with a possible D match to TRBD2 (5 bases). The CDR3 consists of 12 residues. V shed 5 bases and J shed 5 bases, with 9 bases lying between them. CDR1 and CDR2 (germline): MNHEY, SVGAGI. CDR3 in DNA: TGTGCCAGCAGTCCAGGCGGGGAGACCCAGTACTTC. This codes for CASSPGGETQYF.

This clone was detected only once. The chain combines TRBV11-2 with TRBJ1-1; no definite D call. The CDR3 runs to 12 residues. The V gene's germline CDR1 is SGHAT and CDR2 FQNNGV. V lost 3 bases, J lost 1 base, and 3 bases lay in between. CDR3 DNA: TGTGCCAGCAGCTTCCCGAACACTGAAGCTTTCTTT. Amino acid sequence: CASSFPNTEAFF.

The chain has TRBV6-5 and TRBJ2-5, with TRBD2 matching 7 bases. The CDR3 has 13 residues. CDR1 is MNHEY, CDR2 SVGAGI, per germline. The junction had 7 bases not matched to a gene; V was cut back by 7 bases and J by 5 bases. The CDR3 region has the DNA TGTGCCAGCACAACTAGCGCGAGGGAGACCCAGTACTTC. It encodes CASTTSARETQYF.

V usage is TRBV6-4 and J usage is TRBJ1-2; D is ambiguous. Germline CDR1 MRHNA, CDR2 SNTAGT. The CDR3 totals 15 residues. V was clipped by 2 bases and J by 0 bases, with 10 bases between them. The CDR3 sequence: CASSDSTDPNYGYTF. The CDR3 DNA sequence: TGTGCCAGCAGTGACAGTACAGATCCTAACTATGGCTACACCTTC.

The chain is built from TRBV10-3 and TRBJ2-5; 7 bases align to TRBD2. The DNA end is a closer match to TRBJ2-7, so the J assignment may be wrong. The length of the CDR3 is 13 residues. In germline, CDR1 is ENHRY, CDR2 SYGVKD. For the CDR3, the DNA is TGTGCCATCAAAGGACTAGTAGGCTACGAGCAGTACTTC. This codes for CAIKGLVGYEQYF.

A single count supports this clone. The V call is TRBV7-4, the J call TRBJ2-5; D remains unclear. Trimming shortened V by 6 bases and J by 6 bases, and 17 bases separated the two germline ends. The CDR3 sequence is 14 residues long. Germline CDR1 SGHVT, CDR2 SQSDAQ. CDR3 nucleotide sequence: TGTGCCAGCAGGTCCCGCGAGAGCTCAAAGACCCAGTACTTC. Its protein is CASRSRESSKTQYF.

The CDR3: CAWSVDGYTDTQYF. DNA for the CDR3: TGTGCCTGGAGTGTAGACGGCTACACAGATACGCAGTATTTT. V usage is TRBV30 and J usage is TRBJ2-3, with no clear D. The CDR3 length is 14 residues. The germline V gene encodes CDR1 GTSNPN and CDR2 SVGIG (reference sequence). Trimming stripped 0 bases from V and 2 bases from J, with 9 bases between.

The chain carries TRBV2 and TRBJ2-2; D not resolved. Per the germline V gene, CDR1 is SNHLY and CDR2 is FYNNEI. Trimming pared 8 bases from V and 2 bases from J, leaving 9 bases between. The CDR3 runs 13 residues. This CDR3 is CASFQANTGELFF. For the CDR3, the DNA is TGTGCCAGCTTCCAGGCCAACACCGGGGAGCTGTTTTTT.

V and J are TRBV7-9 and TRBJ2-2; 7 bases are a match to TRBD1. The V gene's germline CDR1 is SEHNR and CDR2 FQNEAQ (reference sequence). Losses at the gene ends were 5 bases for V and 4 bases for J; bases not matched to a gene: 13. This CDR3 is built from 17 residues. The CDR3 is CASSQRGHRVPTGELFF. The CDR3 DNA reads TGTGCCAGCAGCCAAAGGGGGCACAGGGTTCCCACCGGGGAGCTGTTTTTT.

The chain links TRBV11-2 to TRBJ2-1; 8 bases line up with TRBD2. The CDR3 spans 15 residues. Germline V gene data show CDR1 as SGHAT and CDR2 as FQNNGV. With V trimmed by 5 bases and J by 3 bases, 6 bases remained unmatched. The CDR3 coding sequence is TGTGCCAGCAGCCTCGCTAGCGGGTACTACAATGAGCAGTTCTTC. Translating it yields CASSLASGYYNEQFF.

This chain joins TRBV19 and TRBJ2-7; D possibly corresponds to TRBD1 (5 bases). The CDR3 length is 15 residues. Between the trimmed V and J ends, which lost 6 bases and 2 bases, there was a span of 17 bases. CDR1 and CDR2 (germline): LNHDA, SQIVND (reference sequence). Written as DNA, the CDR3 is TGTGCCAGTAGCAACCCGTGGACATCCACCTACGAGCAGTACTTC. Encoded protein: CASSNPWTSTYEQYF.

The chain is built from TRBV18 and TRBJ2-6; the D gene could be TRBD1 or TRBD2 (5 bases each). Germline V lookup: CDR1 KGHSH, CDR2 LQKENI. The CDR3 spans 18 residues. Trimming cost V 5 bases and J 3 bases, with 20 bases left between them. In nucleotides, the CDR3 is TGTGCCAGCTCAGAACCGGGACGGACCCTAAGTGGGGCCAACGTCCTGACTTTC. Protein sequence: CASSEPGRTLSGANVLTF.